This T cell receptor (beta chain) was recorded in a study of shared clonotypes between healthy human individuals. This CDR3 is 12 amino acids long. Trimming at V came to 3 bases and at J to 7 bases, leaving 4 bases not matched to a gene. Germline V gene data show CDR1 as SGHRS and CDR2 as YFSETQ. The method was immunoSEQ multiplex PCR; TCRdb's version includes in-frame clones alone and lacks a portion of them. Counted here are around 1.5 million clones, under 99% occurring once; the ten biggest clones make up roughly 0.4%. Sequenced material: naive CD4+ T cells sorted from blood. Subset indicated: CD45RA+ positively selected. The V and J genes are TRBV5-1 and TRBJ2-7; 7 bases are a match to TRBD1. The TCR sequence derives from a man aged 25-45 years in good health. The CDR3 sequence is CASSWDSAEQYF. CDR3 nucleotides: TGCGCCAGCAGCTGGGACAGCGCGGAGCAGTACTTC. The full variable domain, with the rest looked up from reference TRBV5-1 and TRBJ2-7, is KAGVTQTPRYLIKTRGQQVTLSCSPISGHRSVSWYQQTPGQGLQFLFEYFSETQRNKGNFPGRFSGRQFSNSRSEMNVSTLELGDSALYLCASSWDSAEQYFGPGTRLTVT.